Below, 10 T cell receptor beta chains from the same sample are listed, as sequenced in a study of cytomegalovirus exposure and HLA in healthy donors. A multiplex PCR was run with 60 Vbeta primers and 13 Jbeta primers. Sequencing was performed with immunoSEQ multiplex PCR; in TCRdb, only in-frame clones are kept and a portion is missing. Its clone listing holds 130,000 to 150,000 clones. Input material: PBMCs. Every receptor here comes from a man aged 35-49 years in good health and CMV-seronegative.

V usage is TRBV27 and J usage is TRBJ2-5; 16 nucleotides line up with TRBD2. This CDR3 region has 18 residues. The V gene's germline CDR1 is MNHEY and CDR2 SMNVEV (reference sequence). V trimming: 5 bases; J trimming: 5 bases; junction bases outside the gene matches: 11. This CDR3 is CASSPSGTSGGAGETQYF. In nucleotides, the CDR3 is TGTGCCAGCAGTCCTTCCGGGACTAGCGGGGGGGCGGGGGAGACCCAGTACTTC.

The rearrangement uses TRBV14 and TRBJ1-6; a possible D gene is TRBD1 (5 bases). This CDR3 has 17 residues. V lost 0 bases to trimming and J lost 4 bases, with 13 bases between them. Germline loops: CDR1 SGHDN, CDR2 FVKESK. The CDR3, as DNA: TGTGCCAGCAGCCAAGAAAGGGGCAGAATTTATAATTCACCCCTCCACTTT. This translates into CASSQERGRIYNSPLHF.

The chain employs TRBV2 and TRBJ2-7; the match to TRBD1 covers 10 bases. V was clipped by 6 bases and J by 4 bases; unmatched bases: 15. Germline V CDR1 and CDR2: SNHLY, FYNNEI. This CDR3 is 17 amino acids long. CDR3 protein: CASRTDNHRDRGYEQYF. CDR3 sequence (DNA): TGTGCCAGCAGGACGGACAACCACCGGGACAGGGGATACGAGCAGTACTTC.

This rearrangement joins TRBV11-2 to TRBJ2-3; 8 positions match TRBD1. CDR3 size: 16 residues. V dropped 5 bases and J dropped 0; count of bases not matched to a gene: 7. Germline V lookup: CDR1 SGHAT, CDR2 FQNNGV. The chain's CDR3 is CASSPRQGWSTDTQYF. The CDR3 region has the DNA TGTGCCAGCAGCCCAAGACAGGGGTGGAGCACAGATACGCAGTATTTT.

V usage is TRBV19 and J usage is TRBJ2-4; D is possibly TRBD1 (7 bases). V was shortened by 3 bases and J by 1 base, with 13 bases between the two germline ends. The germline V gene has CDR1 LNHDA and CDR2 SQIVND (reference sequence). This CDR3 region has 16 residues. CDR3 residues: CASSIGGGDAKNIQYF. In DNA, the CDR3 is TGTGCCAGTAGTATCGGAGGGGGCGATGCCAAAAACATTCAGTACTTC. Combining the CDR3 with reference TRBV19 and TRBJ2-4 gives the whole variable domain DGGITQSPKYLFRKEGQNVTLSCEQNLNHDAMYWYRQDPGQGLRLIYYSQIVNDFQKGDIAEGYSVSREKKESFPLTVTSAQKNPTAFYLCASSIGGGDAKNIQYFGAGTRLSVL.

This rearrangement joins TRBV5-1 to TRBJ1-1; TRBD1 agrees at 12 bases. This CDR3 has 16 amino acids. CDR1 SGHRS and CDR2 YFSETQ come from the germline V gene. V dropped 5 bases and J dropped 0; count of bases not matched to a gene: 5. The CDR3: CASRSGTGGVNTEAFF. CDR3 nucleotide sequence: TGCGCCAGCAGGTCCGGGACAGGGGGCGTGAACACTGAAGCTTTCTTT. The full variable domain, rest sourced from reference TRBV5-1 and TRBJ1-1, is KAGVTQTPRYLIKTRGQQVTLSCSPISGHRSVSWYQQTPGQGLQFLFEYFSETQRNKGNFPGRFSGRQFSNSRSEMNVSTLELGDSALYLCASRSGTGGVNTEAFFGQGTRLTVV.

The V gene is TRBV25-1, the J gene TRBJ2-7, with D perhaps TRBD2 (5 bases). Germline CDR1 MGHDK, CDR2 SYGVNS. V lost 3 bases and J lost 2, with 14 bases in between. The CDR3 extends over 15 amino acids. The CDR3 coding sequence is TGTGCCAGCAGTGATCCCGGGGAGTCCACCTACGAGCAGTACTTC. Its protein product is CASSDPGESTYEQYF.

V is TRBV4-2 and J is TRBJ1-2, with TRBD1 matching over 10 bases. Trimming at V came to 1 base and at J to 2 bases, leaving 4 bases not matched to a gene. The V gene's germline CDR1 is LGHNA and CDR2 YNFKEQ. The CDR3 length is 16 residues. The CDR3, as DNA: TGTGCCAGCAGCCAAGTTGGGACAGGGGCGAACTATGGCTACACCTTC. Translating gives CASSQVGTGANYGYTF.

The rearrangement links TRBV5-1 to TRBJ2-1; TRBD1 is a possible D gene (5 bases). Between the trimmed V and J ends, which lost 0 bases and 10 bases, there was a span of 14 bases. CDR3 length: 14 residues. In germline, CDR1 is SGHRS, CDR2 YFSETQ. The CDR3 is CASSLDGAFGEQFF. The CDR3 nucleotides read TGCGCCAGCAGCTTGGATGGGGCCTTCGGGGAGCAGTTCTTC.

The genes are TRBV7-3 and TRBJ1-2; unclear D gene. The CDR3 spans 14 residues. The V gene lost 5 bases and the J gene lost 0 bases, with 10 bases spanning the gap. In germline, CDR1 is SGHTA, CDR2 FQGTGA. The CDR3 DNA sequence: TGTGCCAGCAGCCCTTCAGGCTCTAACTATGGCTACACCTTC. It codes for CASSPSGSNYGYTF.